Reported below is one T cell receptor beta chain. Its antigen is as yet unknown. The junction differs from germline at one of its ends, possibly a read error. These data originate in a study of response to subunit inactivated influenza vaccine. Findings and limits, study-wide: Each seasonal influenza vaccination, the authors suggested, recruits few new T cells.

This CDR3 is 13 amino acids long. TCRdb used MiXCR to reprocess the RT-PCR reads, holding one entry per CDR3 protein. The table has fewer than 350,000 distinct CDR3 sequences, 20% to 25% seen once. This receptor was identified in a man between 50 and 69 years old who received an inactivated influenza vaccine. The rearrangement uses TRBV12-3 or TRBV12-4 and TRBJ2-3; 11 bases fit TRBD2. Sequences were derived from PBMCs from blood, sampled less than 22 months after vaccination. The CDR3, as DNA: TGTGCCAGCAGTTCCTCGGGACTAGCGGACAGGGATTTT. Protein product: CASSSSGLADRDF.